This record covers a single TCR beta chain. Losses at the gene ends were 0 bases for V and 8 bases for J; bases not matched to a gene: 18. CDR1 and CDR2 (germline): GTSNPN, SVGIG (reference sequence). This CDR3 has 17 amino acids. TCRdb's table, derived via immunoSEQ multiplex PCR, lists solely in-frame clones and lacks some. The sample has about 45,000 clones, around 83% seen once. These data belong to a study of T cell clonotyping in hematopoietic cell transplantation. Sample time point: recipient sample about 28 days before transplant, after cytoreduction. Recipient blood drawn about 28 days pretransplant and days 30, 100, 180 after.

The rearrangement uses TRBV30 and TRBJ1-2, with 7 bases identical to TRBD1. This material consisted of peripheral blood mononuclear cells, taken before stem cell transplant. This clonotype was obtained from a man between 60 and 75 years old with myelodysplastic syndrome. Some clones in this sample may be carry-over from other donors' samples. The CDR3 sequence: CAWSVGGTASTSRGYTF. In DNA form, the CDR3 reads TGTGCCTGGAGTGTAGGCGGGACAGCCTCTACTTCGAGGGGCTACACCTTC.